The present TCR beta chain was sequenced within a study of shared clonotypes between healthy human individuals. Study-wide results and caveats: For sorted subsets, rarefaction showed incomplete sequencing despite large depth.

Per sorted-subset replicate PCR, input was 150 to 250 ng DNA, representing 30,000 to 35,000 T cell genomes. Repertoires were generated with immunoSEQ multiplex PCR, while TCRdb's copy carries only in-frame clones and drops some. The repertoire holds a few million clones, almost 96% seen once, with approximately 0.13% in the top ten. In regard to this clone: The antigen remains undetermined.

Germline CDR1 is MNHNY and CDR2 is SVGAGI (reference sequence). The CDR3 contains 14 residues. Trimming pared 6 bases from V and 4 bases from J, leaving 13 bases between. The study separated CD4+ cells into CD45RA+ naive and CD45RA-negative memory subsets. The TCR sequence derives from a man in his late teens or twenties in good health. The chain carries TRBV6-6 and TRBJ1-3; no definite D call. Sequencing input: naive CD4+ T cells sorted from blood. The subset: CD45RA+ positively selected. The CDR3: CASSLTEGGNTIYF. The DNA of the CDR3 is TGTGCCAGCAGCCTTACCGAGGGCGGAAACACCATATATTTT.